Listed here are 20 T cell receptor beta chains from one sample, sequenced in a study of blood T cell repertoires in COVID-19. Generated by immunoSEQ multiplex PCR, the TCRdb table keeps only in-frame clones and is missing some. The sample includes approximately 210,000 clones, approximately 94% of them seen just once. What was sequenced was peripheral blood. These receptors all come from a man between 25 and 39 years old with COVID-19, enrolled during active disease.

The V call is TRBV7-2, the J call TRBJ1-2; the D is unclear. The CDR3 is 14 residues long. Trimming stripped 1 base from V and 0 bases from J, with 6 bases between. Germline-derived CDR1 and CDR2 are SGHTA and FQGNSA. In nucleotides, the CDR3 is TGTGCCAGCAGCTTAGATTCAGCTAACTATGGCTACACCTTC. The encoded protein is CASSLDSANYGYTF.

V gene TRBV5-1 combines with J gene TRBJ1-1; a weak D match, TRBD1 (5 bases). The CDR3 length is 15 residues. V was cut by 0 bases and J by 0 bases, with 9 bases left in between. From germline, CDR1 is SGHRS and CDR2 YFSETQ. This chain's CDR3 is CASSLVGGVNTEAFF. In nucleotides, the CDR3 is TGCGCCAGCAGCTTGGTTGGGGGGGTGAACACTGAAGCTTTCTTT.

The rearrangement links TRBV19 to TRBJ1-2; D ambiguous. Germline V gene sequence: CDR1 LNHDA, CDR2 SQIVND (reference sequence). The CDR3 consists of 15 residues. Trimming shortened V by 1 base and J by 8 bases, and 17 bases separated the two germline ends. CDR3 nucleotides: TGTGCCAGTAGTATAGTCCCGACCTACCGAGCGGGCTACACCTTC. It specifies CASSIVPTYRAGYTF.

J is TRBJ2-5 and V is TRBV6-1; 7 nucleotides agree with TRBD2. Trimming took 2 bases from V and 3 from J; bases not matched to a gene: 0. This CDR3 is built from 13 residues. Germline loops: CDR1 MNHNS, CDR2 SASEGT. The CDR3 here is CASSELAEETQYF. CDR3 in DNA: TGTGCCAGCAGTGAACTAGCGGAAGAGACCCAGTACTTC.

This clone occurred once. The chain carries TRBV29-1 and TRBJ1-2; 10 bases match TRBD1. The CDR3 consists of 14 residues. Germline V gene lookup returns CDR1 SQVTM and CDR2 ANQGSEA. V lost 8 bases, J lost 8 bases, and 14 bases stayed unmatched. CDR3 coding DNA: TGCAGCTCGGGGCGGACAGGGGGAGGAGAGGGCTACACCTTC. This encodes CSSGRTGGGEGYTF. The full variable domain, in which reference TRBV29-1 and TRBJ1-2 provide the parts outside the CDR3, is SAVISQKPSRDICQRGTSLTIQCQVDSQVTMMFWYRQQPGQSLTLIATANQGSEATYESGFVIDKFPISRPNLTFSTLTVSNMSPEDSSIYLCSSGRTGGGEGYTFGSGTRLTVV.

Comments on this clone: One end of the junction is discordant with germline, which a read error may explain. CDR3 in amino acids: CVSSLDRAAKKLFF. CDR3 in DNA: TGCGTCAGCAGCCTCGACAGGGCAGCCAAAAAACTGTTTTTT. This rearrangement joins TRBV5-1 to TRBJ1-4; 7 nucleotides match TRBD1. Germline assignment: CDR1 SGHRS and CDR2 YFSETQ. CDR3 length: 14 residues.

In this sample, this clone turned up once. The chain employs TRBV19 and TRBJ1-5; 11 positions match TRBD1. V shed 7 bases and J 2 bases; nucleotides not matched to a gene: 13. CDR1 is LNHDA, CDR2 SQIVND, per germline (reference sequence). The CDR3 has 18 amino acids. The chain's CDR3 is CASTSGQGGIRGNQPQHF. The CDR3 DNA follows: TGTGCCAGTACCTCGGGACAGGGGGGAATAAGGGGCAATCAGCCCCAGCATTTT.

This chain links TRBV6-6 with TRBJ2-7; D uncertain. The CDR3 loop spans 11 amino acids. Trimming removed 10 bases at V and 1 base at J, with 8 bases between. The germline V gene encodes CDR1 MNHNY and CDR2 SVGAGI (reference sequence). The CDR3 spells CATQNSYEQYF. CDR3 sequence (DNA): TGTGCCACCCAAAATTCCTACGAGCAGTACTTC.

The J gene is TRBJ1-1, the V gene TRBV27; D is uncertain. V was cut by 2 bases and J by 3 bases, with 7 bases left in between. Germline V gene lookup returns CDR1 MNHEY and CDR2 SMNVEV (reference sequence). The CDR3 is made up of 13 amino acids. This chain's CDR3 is CASSLALDTEAFF. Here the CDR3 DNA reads TGTGCCAGCAGTTTAGCGCTAGACACTGAAGCTTTCTTT.

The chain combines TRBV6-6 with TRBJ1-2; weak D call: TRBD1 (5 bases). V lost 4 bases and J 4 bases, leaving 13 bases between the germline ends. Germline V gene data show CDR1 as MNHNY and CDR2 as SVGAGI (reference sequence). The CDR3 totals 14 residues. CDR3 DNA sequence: TGTGCCAGCAGTTTAGGAGGGGTTGCCTATGGCTACACCTTC. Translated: CASSLGGVAYGYTF.

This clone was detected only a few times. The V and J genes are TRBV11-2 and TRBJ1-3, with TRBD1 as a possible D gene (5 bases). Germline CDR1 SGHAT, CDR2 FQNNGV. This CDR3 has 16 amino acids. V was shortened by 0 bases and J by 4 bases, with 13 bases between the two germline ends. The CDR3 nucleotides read TGTGCCAGCAGCTTAGAAGGGGCAGGGCGCGGAAACACCATATATTTT. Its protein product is CASSLEGAGRGNTIYF.

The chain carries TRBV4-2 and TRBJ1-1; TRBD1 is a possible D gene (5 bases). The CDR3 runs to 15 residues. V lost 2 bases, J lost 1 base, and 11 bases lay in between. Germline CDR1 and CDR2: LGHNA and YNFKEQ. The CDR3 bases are TGTGCCAGCAGCCAAACAGTAGGGGAGAACACTGAAGCTTTCTTT. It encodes CASSQTVGENTEAFF.

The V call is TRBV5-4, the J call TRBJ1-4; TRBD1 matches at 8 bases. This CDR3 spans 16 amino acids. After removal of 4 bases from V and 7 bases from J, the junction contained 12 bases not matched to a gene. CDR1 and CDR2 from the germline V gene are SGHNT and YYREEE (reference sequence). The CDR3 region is CASSLGGGQGGEKLFF. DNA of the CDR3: TGTGCCAGCAGCCTTGGGGGCGGACAGGGTGGTGAAAAACTGTTTTTT.

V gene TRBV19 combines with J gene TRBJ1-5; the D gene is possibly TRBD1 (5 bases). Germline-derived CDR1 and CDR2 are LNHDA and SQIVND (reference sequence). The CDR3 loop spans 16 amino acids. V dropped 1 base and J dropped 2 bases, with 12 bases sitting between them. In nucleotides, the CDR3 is TGTGCCAGTAGTATAGGGGGACCGGGGGGCAATCAGCCCCAGCATTTT. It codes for CASSIGGPGGNQPQHF.

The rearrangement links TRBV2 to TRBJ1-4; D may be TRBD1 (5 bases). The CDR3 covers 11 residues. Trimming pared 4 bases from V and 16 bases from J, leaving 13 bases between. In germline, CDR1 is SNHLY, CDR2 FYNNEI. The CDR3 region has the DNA TGTGCCAGCAGTGTGGGGCGGAGCAGGTTTTTT. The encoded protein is CASSVGRSRFF.

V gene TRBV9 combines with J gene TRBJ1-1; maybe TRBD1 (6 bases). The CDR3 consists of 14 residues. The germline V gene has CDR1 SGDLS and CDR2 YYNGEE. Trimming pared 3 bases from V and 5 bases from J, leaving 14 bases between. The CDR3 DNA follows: TGTGCCAGCAGCGCTCTTACAGGGACGACTGAAGCTTTCTTT. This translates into CASSALTGTTEAFF.

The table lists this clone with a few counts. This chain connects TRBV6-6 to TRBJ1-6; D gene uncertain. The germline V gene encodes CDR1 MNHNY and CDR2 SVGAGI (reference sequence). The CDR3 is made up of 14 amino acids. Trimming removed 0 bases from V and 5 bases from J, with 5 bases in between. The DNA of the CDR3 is TGTGCCAGCAGTTACTCACAGAATAATTCACCCCTCCACTTT. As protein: CASSYSQNNSPLHF.

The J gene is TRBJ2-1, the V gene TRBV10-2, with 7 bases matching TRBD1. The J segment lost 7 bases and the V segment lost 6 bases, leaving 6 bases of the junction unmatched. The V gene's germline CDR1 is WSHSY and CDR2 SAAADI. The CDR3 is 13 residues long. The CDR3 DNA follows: TGCGCCAGCAGCACTGGGACAGTTAATGAGCAGTTCTTC. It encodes CASSTGTVNEQFF.

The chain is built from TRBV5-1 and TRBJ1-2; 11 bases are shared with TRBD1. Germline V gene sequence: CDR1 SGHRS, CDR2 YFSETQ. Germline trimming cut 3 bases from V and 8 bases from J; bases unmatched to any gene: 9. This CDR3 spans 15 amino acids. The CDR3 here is CASSYNGQGARGYTF. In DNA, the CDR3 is TGCGCCAGCAGCTACAATGGACAGGGGGCACGGGGCTACACCTTC.

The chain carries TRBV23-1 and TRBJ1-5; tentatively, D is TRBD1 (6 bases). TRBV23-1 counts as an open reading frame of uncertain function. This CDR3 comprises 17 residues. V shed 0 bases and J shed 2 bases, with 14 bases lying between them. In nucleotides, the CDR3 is TGCGCCAGCAGTCAATCAAGGGACACTAAGGGCAATCAGCCCCAGCATTTT. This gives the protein CASSQSRDTKGNQPQHF.